These 9 T cell receptor beta chains originate from one sample sequenced in a study of T cell responses to AZD1222 COVID-19 vaccine. The method was immunoSEQ multiplex PCR; TCRdb's version includes in-frame clones alone and lacks a portion of them. The repertoire consists of around 94,000 clones, with 88% occurring once and the leading ten covering under 25%. The material sequenced was peripheral blood, taken on day 0 of AZD1222 vaccination. The source of these receptors is an adult in good health.

The V call is TRBV6-5, the J call TRBJ1-6; tentatively, D is TRBD1 (6 bases). The CDR3 runs 14 residues. The V gene's germline CDR1 is MNHEY and CDR2 SVGAGI. Trimming removed 0 bases from V and 9 bases from J, with 9 bases in between. The DNA of the CDR3 is TGTGCCAGCAGTTACTCGAGGGGGGGTTCACCCCTCCACTTT. Its protein product is CASSYSRGGSPLHF.

The chain recombines TRBV6-4 with TRBJ2-2, with D uncertain. Trimming stripped 6 bases from V and 4 bases from J, with 12 bases between. The CDR3 has 14 residues. Germline CDR1 reads MRHNA; CDR2 reads SNTAGT. DNA for the CDR3: TGTGCCAGCAGAGCTTTTTGGAGCACCGGGGAGCTGTTTTTT. Amino acids: CASRAFWSTGELFF.

The chain joins TRBV7-2 to TRBJ2-5; 8 positions agree with TRBD1. With V trimmed by 0 bases and J by 7 bases, 4 bases remained unmatched. Looked up from germline, CDR1 is SGHTA and CDR2 is FQGNSA. The CDR3 runs 14 residues. The CDR3 region is CASSLALDRGTQYF. The CDR3 coding sequence is TGTGCCAGCAGCTTAGCCCTCGACAGGGGGACCCAGTACTTC.

J is TRBJ1-5 and V is TRBV7-2; D is ambiguous. The CDR3 totals 14 residues. Germline V gives CDR1 SGHTA, CDR2 FQGNSA. The V gene lost 2 bases and the J gene lost 0 bases, with 5 bases spanning the gap. CDR3 bases: TGTGCCAGCAGCTTACTTAGTAGCAATCAGCCCCAGCATTTT. This codes for CASSLLSSNQPQHF.

The chain carries TRBV7-2 and TRBJ1-2, with a possible D match to TRBD1 (5 bases). CDR1 and CDR2 (germline): SGHTA, FQGNSA. The CDR3 spans 15 residues. V gave up 3 bases and J gave up 4 bases, with 15 bases separating them. CDR3 in amino acids: CASSLGKGHPYGYTF. CDR3 bases: TGTGCCAGCAGCTTGGGGAAAGGACACCCCTATGGCTACACCTTC.

The chain employs TRBV19 and TRBJ2-1, with D possibly TRBD1 on 6 matching bases. Germline loops: CDR1 LNHDA, CDR2 SQIVND (reference sequence). V lost 5 bases to trimming and J lost 1 base, with 12 bases between them. This CDR3 is built from 15 residues. CDR3 residues: CASSRRDNSYNEQFF. In nucleotides, the CDR3 is TGTGCCAGTAGTCGCCGGGACAATTCCTACAATGAGCAGTTCTTC.

The rearrangement uses TRBV19 and TRBJ1-1, with 7 positions matching TRBD1. J lost 2 bases, V lost 4 bases, and 7 bases had no gene match. Per the germline V gene, CDR1 is LNHDA and CDR2 is SQIVND (reference sequence). The CDR3 runs to 15 residues. CDR3 residues: CASSTTGTVNTEAFF. As DNA, the CDR3 is TGTGCCAGTAGTACCACCGGGACAGTTAACACTGAAGCTTTCTTT.

The chain recombines TRBV5-5 with TRBJ1-5, with D hard to call. Germline CDR1 SGHKS, CDR2 YYEKEE (reference sequence). The CDR3 spans 16 residues. Between the trimmed V and J ends, which lost 0 bases and 0 bases, there was a span of 10 bases. The DNA for the CDR3 is TGTGCCAGCAGCTTGGGTGAGACATATAGCAATCAGCCCCAGCATTTT. Its translation: CASSLGETYSNQPQHF.

The chain combines TRBV4-2 with TRBJ1-3; D may be TRBD1 (5 bases). Trimming stripped 4 bases from V and 0 bases from J, with 7 bases between. The length of the CDR3 is 14 residues. Germline V gene sequence: CDR1 LGHNA, CDR2 YNFKEQ. The CDR3 region is CASSRRDSGNTIYF. DNA of the CDR3: TGTGCCAGCAGCCGCAGGGACTCTGGAAACACCATATATTTT.